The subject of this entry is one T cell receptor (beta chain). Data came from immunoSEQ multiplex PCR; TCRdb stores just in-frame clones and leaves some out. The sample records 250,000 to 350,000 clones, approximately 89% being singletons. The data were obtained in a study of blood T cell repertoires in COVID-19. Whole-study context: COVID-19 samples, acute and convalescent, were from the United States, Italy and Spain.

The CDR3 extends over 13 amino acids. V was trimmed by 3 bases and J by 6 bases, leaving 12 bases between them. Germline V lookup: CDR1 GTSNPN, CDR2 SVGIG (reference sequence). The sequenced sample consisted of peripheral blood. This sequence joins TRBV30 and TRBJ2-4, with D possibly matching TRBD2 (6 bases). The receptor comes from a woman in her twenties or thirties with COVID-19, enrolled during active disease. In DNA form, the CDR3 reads TGTGCCTGGAGGGCCCAGGGAGGAAACATTCAGTACTTC. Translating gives CAWRAQGGNIQYF.